The T cell receptor beta chain described here comes from a study of blood T cell repertoires in COVID-19. At the level of the study: COVID-19 samples collected from the United States, Italy and Spain covered acute and convalescent phases.

TCRdb keeps only in-frame clones here, not all; method: immunoSEQ multiplex PCR. This sample carries about 150,000 clones, about four fifths of them seen once, and the ten largest clones take 15%. Looked up from germline, CDR1 is LGHDT and CDR2 is YNNKEL (reference sequence). V trimming: 1 base; J trimming: 8 bases; junction bases outside the gene matches: 18. The CDR3 spans 21 residues. V usage is TRBV3-1 (or the pseudogene TRBV3-2) and J usage is TRBJ2-1; TRBD2 matches at 15 bases. The receptor comes from a human donor with acute or convalescent COVID-19. The donor label of this sample is uncertain. Material for sequencing was peripheral blood. CDR3 protein: CASSQAAGLAGGPRWSHEQFF. The CDR3 DNA follows: TGTGCCAGCAGCCAAGCCGCCGGACTAGCGGGGGGGCCCCGGTGGTCCCATGAGCAGTTCTTC.